The sequence of this TCR beta chain was determined in a study of blood T cells in healthy people across ages. The second PCR ran about 7 to 12 cycles with a sample-barcoded 5' primer and J-beta primers. TCRdb processed the 5' RACE reads anew with MiXCR; each CDR3 protein has one entry. The data hold about 1 million distinct CDR3 sequences, with under 45% observed a single time. There are 14 residues in the CDR3. Trimming removed 0 bases at V and 8 bases at J, with 13 bases between. CDR1 is MGHRA and CDR2 is YSYEKL in the germline V gene. This clonotype has a handful of counts. Material for sequencing was blood. This chain links TRBV4-1 with TRBJ1-2, with no clear D. The receptor was isolated from a woman aged 55-70 years in good health. CDR3 amino acids: CASSQDGRVEGYTF. The DNA of the CDR3 is TGCGCCAGCAGCCAAGATGGTAGGGTAGAGGGCTACACCTTC.